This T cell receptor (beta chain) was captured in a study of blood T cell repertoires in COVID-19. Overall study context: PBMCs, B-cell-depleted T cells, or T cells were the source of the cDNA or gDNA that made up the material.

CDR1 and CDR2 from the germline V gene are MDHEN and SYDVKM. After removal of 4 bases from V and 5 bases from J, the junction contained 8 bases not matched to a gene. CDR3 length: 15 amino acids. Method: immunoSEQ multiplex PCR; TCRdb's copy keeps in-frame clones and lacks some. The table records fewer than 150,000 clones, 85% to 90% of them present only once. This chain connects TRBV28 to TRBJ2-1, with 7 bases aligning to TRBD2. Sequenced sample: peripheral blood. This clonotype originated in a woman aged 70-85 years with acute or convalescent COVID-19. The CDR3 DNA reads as TGTGCCAGCAGTTCGGTGGGGGAGGGGAACAATGAGCAGTTCTTC. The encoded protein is CASSSVGEGNNEQFF.